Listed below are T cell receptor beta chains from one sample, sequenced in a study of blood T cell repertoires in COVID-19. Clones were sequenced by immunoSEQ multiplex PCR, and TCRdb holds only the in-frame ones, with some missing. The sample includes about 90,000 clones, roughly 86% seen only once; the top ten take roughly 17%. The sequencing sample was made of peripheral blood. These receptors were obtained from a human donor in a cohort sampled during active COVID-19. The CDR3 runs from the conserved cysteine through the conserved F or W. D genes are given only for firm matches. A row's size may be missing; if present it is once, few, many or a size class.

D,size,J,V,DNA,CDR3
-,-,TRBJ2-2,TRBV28,TGTGCCAGCATGCGATTTTCCGGGGAGCTGTTTTTT,CASMRFSGELFF
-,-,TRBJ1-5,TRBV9,TGTGCCAGCAGCGCCCGGGGGGGCAATCAGCCCCAGCATTTT,CASSARGGNQPQHF
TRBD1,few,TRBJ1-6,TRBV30,TGTGCCTGGAGTGTACAGGGGAATTCACCCCTCCACTTT,CAWSVQGNSPLHF
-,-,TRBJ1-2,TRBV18,TGTGCCAGCTCACCTGATGACAGGCGTCGGCATGGCTACACCTTC,CASSPDDRRRHGYTF
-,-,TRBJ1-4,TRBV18,TGTGCCAGCTCGCCCGGGGTGACTAATGAAAAACTGTTTTTT,CASSPGVTNEKLFF
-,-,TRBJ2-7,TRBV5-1,TGCGCCAGCAGCTACCACCCCGGTCAGGCGATCAACTACGAGCAGTACTTC,CASSYHPGQAINYEQYF
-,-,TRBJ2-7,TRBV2,TGTGCCAGCAGGGAAGGCCTACCCTACGAGCAGTACTTC,CASREGLPYEQYF
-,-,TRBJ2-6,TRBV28,TGTGCCAGCAGTTTGGGGGGATCTGGGGCCAACGTCCTGACTTTC,CASSLGGSGANVLTF
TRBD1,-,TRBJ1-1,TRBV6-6,TGTGCCAGCAGTTACCGGGGCGGGACAGGGGGTCACCCTTTCTTT,CASSYRGGTGGHPFF
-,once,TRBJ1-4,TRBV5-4,TGTGCCAGCAGCCGACCCCAGAGGGGGGGTGGTGAAAAACTGTTTTTT,CASSRPQRGGGEKLFF
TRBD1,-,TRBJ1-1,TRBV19,TGTGCCAGTAGTATTGGGACAGGGGGAGTCATGAACACTGAAGCTTTCTTT,CASSIGTGGVMNTEAFF
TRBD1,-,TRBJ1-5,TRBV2,TGTGCCAGCAGTCCGGGACAGGGAACCAGCAATCAGCCCCAGCATTTT,CASSPGQGTSNQPQHF
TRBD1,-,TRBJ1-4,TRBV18,TGTGCCAGCTCGCTAACAGGGGGACGGGGTGAAAAACTGTTTTTT,CASSLTGGRGEKLFF
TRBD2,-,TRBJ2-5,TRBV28,TGTGCCAGCAGTCGGTGGGGTAGCGGGGGACGGGAGACCCAGTACTTC,CASSRWGSGGRETQYF
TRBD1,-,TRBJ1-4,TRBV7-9,TGTGCCAGCAGCAAATGGACAGGGGAGAATGAAAAACTGTTTTTT,CASSKWTGENEKLFF
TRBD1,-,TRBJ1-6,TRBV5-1,TGCGCCAGCAGCCAAGGGACAGGTAGGGCACCCCTCCACTTT,CASSQGTGRAPLHF
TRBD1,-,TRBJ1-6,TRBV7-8,TGTGCCAGCAGCTTCGGGGACAGGGGGCCCTCACCCCTCCACTTT,CASSFGDRGPSPLHF
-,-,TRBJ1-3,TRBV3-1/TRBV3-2,TGTGCCAGCAGCCATCCGTCCTCTGGAAACACCATATATTTT,CASSHPSSGNTIYF
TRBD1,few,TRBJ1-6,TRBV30,TGTGCCTGGAGTGAAAGACAGGGATTATTTTCACCCCTCCACTTT,CAWSERQGLFSPLHF
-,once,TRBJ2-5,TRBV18,TGTGCCAGCTCACCCCGGACAGAAGAGACCCAGTACTTC,CASSPRTEETQYF
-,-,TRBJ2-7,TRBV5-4,TGTGCCAGCAGCGTACAGGGTATCGGCTACGAGCAGTACTTC,CASSVQGIGYEQYF
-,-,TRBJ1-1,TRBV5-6,TGTGCCAGCAGCTTGGATTTGGGACATAGGAACACTGAAGCTTTCTTT,CASSLDLGHRNTEAFF
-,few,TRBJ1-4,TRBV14,TGTGCCAGCAGCCAAGATAATTACGGAAAACTGTTTTTT,CASSQDNYGKLFF
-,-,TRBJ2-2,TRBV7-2,TGTGCCAGCAGCTATTCACAGGGTGGCACCGGGGAGCTGTTTTTT,CASSYSQGGTGELFF
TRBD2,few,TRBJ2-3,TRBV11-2,TGTGCCAGCAGCTCTACCCTAGCGGGGGGAGCAGATACGCAGTATTTT,CASSSTLAGGADTQYF
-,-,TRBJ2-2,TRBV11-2,TGTGCCAGCAGCTTTGAGGGCGGGGAGCTGTTTTTT,CASSFEGGELFF
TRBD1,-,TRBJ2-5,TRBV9,TGTGCCAGCAGCGTAGCAGGGGGTCTAGAGACCCAGTACTTC,CASSVAGGLETQYF
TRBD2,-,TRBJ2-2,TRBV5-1,TGCGCCAGCAGCTTGGTAGCGGGGAGTAACACCGGGGAGCTGTTTTTT,CASSLVAGSNTGELFF
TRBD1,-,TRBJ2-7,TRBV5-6,TGTGCCAGCAGCACCCAACGGACAGGATCGTGGTACGAGCAGTACTTC,CASSTQRTGSWYEQYF
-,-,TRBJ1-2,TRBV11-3,TGTGCCAGCAGCTCCGCGGGGGGGTATGGCTACACCTTC,CASSSAGGYGYTF
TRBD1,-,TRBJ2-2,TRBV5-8,TGTGCCAGCAGCCTAAGGACAGGGGCCACCGGGGAGCTGTTTTTT,CASSLRTGATGELFF
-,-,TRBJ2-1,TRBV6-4,TGTGCCAGCAGTGACTCGTTCGGGGAGCAGTTCTTC,CASSDSFGEQFF
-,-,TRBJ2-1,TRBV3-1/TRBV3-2,TGTGCCAGCAGCCCACCGGGACTCTCCTACAATGAGCAGTTCTTC,CASSPPGLSYNEQFF
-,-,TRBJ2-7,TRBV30,TGTGCCTGGAGTCACGGGCAGGTCCGCGGGGAGCAGTACTTC,CAWSHGQVRGEQYF
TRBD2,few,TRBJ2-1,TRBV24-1,TGTGCCACCAGTGATTTGCGGTCGGGCGGGAGGCAGTTCTTC,CATSDLRSGGRQFF
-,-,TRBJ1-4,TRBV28,TGTGCCAGCAGTTTGTCCCAGGGGAGTAATGAAAAACTGTTTTTT,CASSLSQGSNEKLFF
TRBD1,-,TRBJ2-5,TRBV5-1,TGCGCCAGCAGCTTGGGGACAGGGTACCAAGAGACCCAGTACTTC,CASSLGTGYQETQYF
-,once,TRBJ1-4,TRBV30,TGTGCCTGGAGTGTGGCTGAAAAACTGTTTTTT,CAWSVAEKLFF
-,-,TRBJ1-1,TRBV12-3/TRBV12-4,TGTGCCAGCACCTTCGGGTCCTCGAGGAAAGCTTTCTTT,CASTFGSSRKAFF
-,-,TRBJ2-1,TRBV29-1,TGCAGCGTTCAAGGACAGACGGTTGATGAGCAGTTCTTC,CSVQGQTVDEQFF
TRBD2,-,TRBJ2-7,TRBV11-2,TGTGCCAGCAGCTTAGTTAGGGCGGGGGACGGTGGCGAGCAGTACTTC,CASSLVRAGDGGEQYF